The clone carrying this T cell receptor (beta chain) was observed a handful of times. Its antigen remains unidentified. The isolated RNA, all of it, was reverse transcribed, so expressed TCRB transcripts were what got sequenced. The protocol was immunoSEQ multiplex PCR, while the TCRdb copy is restricted to in-frame clones and leaves out a portion. The sample shows 330,000 or so clones, approximately 14% of them seen only once. These data are taken from a study of beta chain features in type 1 diabetes. Study-wide results and limits: Since sequencing was performed on cDNA, cells with high TCR expression could be over-represented.

Sequenced sample: central memory CD4+ T cells from blood. The receptor was isolated from a man aged 25-40 years in good health.

The CDR3 coding sequence is TGTGCCAGCAGCTTTAGAATAGCGGGAGGTCCGAGAGAGACCCAGTACTTC. Its protein is CASSFRIAGGPRETQYF. This sequence joins TRBV7-2 and TRBJ2-5, with TRBD2 matching over 10 bases. Per the germline V gene, CDR1 is SGHTA and CDR2 is FQGNSA. The CDR3 length is 17 residues. The ends lost 3 bases at V and 4 bases at J; junction bases unmatched: 11. Full variable domain (remainder filled in from reference TRBV7-2 and TRBJ2-5): GAGVSQSPSNKVTEKGKDVELRCDPISGHTALYWYRQSLGQGLEFLIYFQGNSAPDKSGLPSDRFSAERTGGSVSTLTIQRTQQEDSAVYLCASSFRIAGGPRETQYFGPGTRLLVL.